The rows below give T cell receptor beta chains drawn from one sample of a study of T cell repertoires in cytomegalovirus infection. TCRdb used MiXCR to reprocess the reads, holding one entry per CDR3 protein. This sample has 250,000 to 350,000 distinct CDR3 sequences, with roughly a quarter found just once. The sequencing sample was made of PBMCs. These receptors all stem from a human donor in good health (CMV status not recorded). Some clones in this sample may be carry-over from other donors' samples. Both conserved end residues are part of each CDR3. A D gene is named only where the DNA matches it firmly. Rows may omit the clone size; those that give it use once, few, many or a size class.

TRBJ2-7 TRBV7-9 TRBD1 few TGTGCCAGCAGCTTAGCGACAGGGGTCGAGCAGTACTTC CASSLATGVEQYF
TRBJ1-1 TRBV5-1 TRBD1 . TGCGCCAGCAGATCGACAGGGGAGGTCACTGAAGCTTTCTTT CASRSTGEVTEAFF
TRBJ2-5 TRBV28 TRBD2 few TGTGCCAGCAGTTCCCCCGCCCGGACTAGCGGGAGAATGAGAGAGACCCAGTACTTC CASSSPARTSGRMRETQYF
TRBJ2-7 TRBV7-6 TRBD1 once TGTGCCAGCAGCGCACCGACAGGGGACGGGGGCGAGCAGTACTTC CASSAPTGDGGEQYF
TRBJ1-5 TRBV7-9 . . TGTGCCAGCAGCTTATCGGGGTTTCAGCCCCAGCATTTT CASSLSGFQPQHF
TRBJ2-1 TRBV7-9 . few TGTGCCAGCAGCTCCCGGACTGGCGAGGGTGAGCAGTTCTTC CASSSRTGEGEQFF
TRBJ2-7 TRBV7-9 TRBD1 few TGTGCCAGCAGCCTCTGGGACAGGTTGAGTGAGCAGTACTTC CASSLWDRLSEQYF
TRBJ1-4 TRBV28 . . TGTGCCACCCTGGGGGAGGCGGAAAAACTGTTTTTT CATLGEAEKLFF
TRBJ2-1 TRBV29-1 TRBD1 . TGCAGCGTTTATACCATCGGGACAGGCTACAATGAGCAGTTCTTC CSVYTIGTGYNEQFF
TRBJ2-1 TRBV2 . . TGTGCCAGCAGTGAACTCCAAAGCTCCTACAATGAGCAGTTCTTC CASSELQSSYNEQFF
TRBJ2-6 TRBV29-1 TRBD1 few TGCAGCGTTATGGGACAGATCTCTGGGGCCAACGTCCTGACTTTC CSVMGQISGANVLTF
TRBJ2-5 TRBV7-2 . many TGTGCCAGCAGCCTCGACAGTTGGAAAGAGACCCAGTACTTC CASSLDSWKETQYF
TRBJ2-5 TRBV27 TRBD2 . TGTGCCAGCAGCGGACTAGCGGGGGGAGAAGAGACCCAGTACTTC CASSGLAGGEETQYF
TRBJ1-5 TRBV19 . . TGTGCCAGTAGTATCGGGTACAATCAGCCCCAGCATTTT CASSIGYNQPQHF
TRBJ1-1 TRBV7-2 . many TGTGCCAGCAGCAACACGGGCACTGAAGCTTTCTTT CASSNTGTEAFF
TRBJ1-5 TRBV6-1 TRBD1 few TGTGCCAGCAGTGACCGGGACAGGGGATCGGGTCAGCCCCAGCATTTT CASSDRDRGSGQPQHF
TRBJ1-1 TRBV7-2 TRBD1 . TGTGCCAGCAGCTTAAGCACTTGGGGACAGGGTCCCACTGAAGCTTTCTTT CASSLSTWGQGPTEAFF
TRBJ2-1 TRBV7-2 TRBD2 few TGTGCCAGCAGCTTAGTCCTAGCGGGAGACGGTGAGCAGTTCTTC CASSLVLAGDGEQFF
TRBJ1-4 TRBV5-1 TRBD1 few TGCGCCAGCAGCCGGGACAGGGCAACTAATGAAAAACTGTTTTTT CASSRDRATNEKLFF
TRBJ1-4 TRBV20-1 . . TGCAGTGCCCGACCGGGGGTAACTAATGAAAAACTGTTTTTT CSARPGVTNEKLFF
TRBJ1-1 TRBV5-4 . . TGTGCCAGCAGCCCGGGACTCCCGAACACTGAAGCTTTCTTT CASSPGLPNTEAFF
TRBJ1-6 TRBV6-1 TRBD1 many TGTGCCAGCAAAGGACCGGGACAGAGCTCCTATAATTCACCCCTCCACTTT CASKGPGQSSYNSPLHF
TRBJ2-6 TRBV12-3/TRBV12-4 . few TGTGCCGTACAGGGATTCTTGCTCTCTGGGGCCAACGTCCTGACTTTC CAVQGFLLSGANVLTF
TRBJ2-3 TRBV7-3 . many TGTGCCAGCAGCCCGCGACGGGAAGATACGCAGTATTTT CASSPRREDTQYF
TRBJ2-3 TRBV7-2 . many TGTGCCAGCAGCTGGGCCGGGACGGTAGATACGCAGTATTTT CASSWAGTVDTQYF
TRBJ2-1 TRBV12-3/TRBV12-4 . . TGTGCCAGCAGTTTCTCCCCTTCTAGCAGAGAGCAGTTCTTC CASSFSPSSREQFF
TRBJ2-7 TRBV11-2 TRBD1 few TGTGCCAGCAGCTCTAGAAACAGGGGTAGGGCCGAGCAGTACTTC CASSSRNRGRAEQYF
TRBJ2-1 TRBV6-6 . . TGTGCCAGCAACAGAGGGGATGAGCAGTTCTTC CASNRGDEQFF
TRBJ1-1 TRBV7-3 TRBD1 few TGTGCCAGCAGCCCGAGGACAGGCGGACACACTGAAGCTTTCTTT CASSPRTGGHTEAFF
TRBJ1-5 TRBV2 . . TGTGCCAGCAGTGGAGCCCCGAGGCAGCCCCAGCATTTT CASSGAPRQPQHF
TRBJ2-1 TRBV10-3 . . TGTGCCATCAGGACCTCAGGGAACTCCTACAATGAGCAGTTCTTC CAIRTSGNSYNEQFF
TRBJ2-7 TRBV7-2 . many TGTGCCAGCAGCTTAAGCTTCTTCGAGCAGTACTTC CASSLSFFEQYF
TRBJ1-1 TRBV2 . once TGTGCCAGCAGTGATTCGAGGGCGCGGACTGAAGCTTTCTTT CASSDSRARTEAFF
TRBJ2-1 TRBV20-1 TRBD2 . TGCAGTGCTCCATATCTAGCGGGAGTCCGCAATGAGCAGTTCTTC CSAPYLAGVRNEQFF
TRBJ1-1 TRBV7-2 . few TGTGCCAGCAGCTTGCAGGGGTTAGGCACTGAAGCTTTCTTT CASSLQGLGTEAFF
TRBJ2-1 TRBV12-3/TRBV12-4 TRBD2 few TGTGCCAGCAACCCCGGGAGGGAGTCCTACAATGAGCAGTTCTTC CASNPGRESYNEQFF
TRBJ2-1 TRBV25-1 TRBD2 few TGTGCCAGCAGTGGCAGGCTAGCGGGAGGATACAATGAGCAGTTCTTC CASSGRLAGGYNEQFF
TRBJ1-4 TRBV28 . few TGTGCCAGCAGTTTCGGGAATAATGAAAAACTGTTTTTT CASSFGNNEKLFF
TRBJ2-5 TRBV28 . few TGTGCCAGCGTCCCCCCCGGGGCGCTGGCGACCCAGTACTTC CASVPPGALATQYF
TRBJ2-7 TRBV6-2/TRBV6-3 . few TGTGCCAGCAGGGACAGCCCCTACGAGCAGTACTTC CASRDSPYEQYF
TRBJ2-7 TRBV19 . . TGTGCCAGTAGTATCCCCACGGCGGCCGGGGAGCAGTACTTC CASSIPTAAGEQYF
TRBJ2-1 TRBV20-1 . . TGCAGTGCTAGAGTAGCAGGTCCCTCCCGGGATGAGCAGTTCTTC CSARVAGPSRDEQFF
TRBJ1-4 TRBV7-2 . few TGTGCCAGCAGCTTAGACGCCGCAACTAATGAAAAACTGTTTTTT CASSLDAATNEKLFF
TRBJ2-3 TRBV20-1 . few TGCAGTGCTAGAGGCGGGACATCAATAGATTTTAGCACAGATACGCAGTATTTT CSARGGTSIDFSTDTQYF
TRBJ2-3 TRBV2 TRBD1 few TGTGCCAGCAGGAGACCCCGGGACAGAGGAAGATCCCACATTGTAGATGGTTGGGATACGCAGTATTTT CASRRPRDRGRSHIVDGWDTQYF
TRBJ1-1 TRBV20-1 TRBD1 . TGCAGCGCCTCTCCTCCGGGACAGATGAACACTGAAGCTTTCTTT CSASPPGQMNTEAFF
TRBJ2-1 TRBV7-9 . . TGTGCCAGCAGCTCGACAGCTAGCCGGGGCTGGGAGCAGTTCTTC CASSSTASRGWEQFF
TRBJ2-1 TRBV7-3 TRBD1 . TGTGCCAGCAGCGATGGACAGGTCCTCAATGAGCAGTTCTTC CASSDGQVLNEQFF
TRBJ2-3 TRBV10-1 . many TGCGCCAGCAGTGAGTCGAGCCGGAGCACAGATACGCAGTATTTT CASSESSRSTDTQYF
TRBJ2-7 TRBV20-1 . . TGCAGTGCTAGAGGACCGACCGCTATCTACGAGCAGTACTTC CSARGPTAIYEQYF
TRBJ2-7 TRBV19 TRBD2 . TGTGCCAGTAGCTCGAGCGGGGTAAACTACGAGCAGTACTTC CASSSSGVNYEQYF
TRBJ1-4 TRBV28 TRBD1 few TGTGCCAGCAGTTCTACGGGACAGACGCTGTTTTTT CASSSTGQTLFF
TRBJ2-1 TRBV5-8 TRBD1 . TGTGCCAGCAACCTACAGGGGCAGGTTGGCGATGAGCAGTTCTTC CASNLQGQVGDEQFF
TRBJ2-5 TRBV7-2 . many TGTGCCAGCAGCCAGAGGTGGCAGGGAGAGACCCAGTACTTC CASSQRWQGETQYF